One and the same sample provided the 11 T cell receptor beta chains below, sequenced in a study of blood T cells in healthy people across ages. Using a J-beta primer mix together with a sample-barcoded 5' primer, a second PCR was run for about 7 to 12 cycles. Using its own MiXCR run on the 5' RACE reads, TCRdb lists one record per CDR3 protein. The table has hundreds of thousands of distinct CDR3 sequences, roughly 50% seen once; the top ten hold roughly 22%. The sequencing input was blood. The source of these receptors is a man under 40 in good health.

This chain joins TRBV18 and TRBJ1-5; D is uncertain. The CDR3 runs 14 residues. V was pared by 6 bases and J by 0 bases, with 9 bases between. Germline V CDR1 and CDR2: KGHSH, LQKENI. The CDR3 loop is CASSRGSSNQPQHF. DNA of the CDR3: TGTGCCAGCTCCCGCGGCAGTAGCAATCAGCCCCAGCATTTT.

The rearrangement links TRBV3-1 to TRBJ1-1; D perhaps matches TRBD1 (5 bases). Trimming pared 10 bases from V and 4 bases from J, leaving 19 bases between. Germline assignment: CDR1 LGHDT and CDR2 YNNKEL (reference sequence). The CDR3 is 14 amino acids. The CDR3 DNA reads as TGTGCCACATCGAAATCGGACATCGGCACTGAAGCTTTCTTT. Encoded protein: CATSKSDIGTEAFF.

There are a few counts of this clonotype. This chain uses TRBV5-1 with TRBJ2-7; no clear D. The ends were cut back, 7 bases at V and 1 base at J, with 15 bases in the middle. Germline V gene data show CDR1 as SGHRS and CDR2 as YFSETQ. This CDR3 contains 14 residues. CDR3 bases: TGCGCCAGCGCCCCGGGTCCTTCGTCCTACGAGCAGTACTTC. It is translated as CASAPGPSSYEQYF.

This chain joins TRBV4-3 and TRBJ2-3; D is undetermined. This CDR3 is built from 13 residues. Looked up from germline, CDR1 is LGHNA and CDR2 is YSLEER. The V end lost 2 bases, the J end lost 7 bases, and 10 bases lay between the germline ends. The chain's CDR3 is CASSQNRRYTQYF. The CDR3 nucleotides are TGCGCCAGCAGCCAAAACCGCCGATATACGCAGTATTTT.

The rearrangement joins TRBV7-8 to TRBJ2-4; tentative D call: TRBD2 (6 bases). The DNA end favors TRBJ2-7, so the J call may be wrong. The germline gives CDR1 SGHVS, CDR2 FQNEAQ. This CDR3 comprises 14 residues. CDR3 nucleotides: TGTGCCAGCAGCTTAGTTCCAGCGGGTTACGAGCAGTACTTC. This codes for CASSLVPAGYEQYF.

This sequence joins TRBV29-1 and TRBJ2-1; D remains ambiguous. Looked up from germline, CDR1 is SQVTM and CDR2 is ANQGSEA. V was cut by 5 bases and J by 4 bases, with 18 bases left in between. The CDR3 sequence is 15 residues long. CDR3 amino acids: CSVPSGSSIYNEQFF. The CDR3 DNA is TGCAGCGTTCCCTCCGGTAGCTCTATATACAATGAGCAGTTCTTC.

This clonotype showed up just a few times. The V and J genes are TRBV7-2 and TRBJ1-1; 7 nucleotides match TRBD1. V dropped 2 bases and J dropped 3; count of bases not matched to a gene: 6. The length of the CDR3 is 15 residues. The germline CDR1 and CDR2 sequences are SGHTA and FQGNSA. The DNA of the CDR3 is TGTGCCAGCAGCTTAACCCAGGGACAGTACACTGAAGCTTTCTTT. Translated: CASSLTQGQYTEAFF.

The V and J genes are TRBV7-2 and TRBJ1-2, with TRBD1 identical over 7 bases. The CDR3 spans 13 residues. The V gene end was trimmed by 4 bases and the J gene end by 4 bases; junction bases not matched to a gene: 3. Germline-derived CDR1 and CDR2 are SGHTA and FQGNSA. The CDR3 DNA sequence: TGTGCCAGCAGCTCGGGACAGCCCTATGGCTACACCTTC. This encodes CASSSGQPYGYTF.

This chain joins TRBV6-2 or TRBV6-3 and TRBJ2-5; D is undetermined. Trimming took 2 bases from V and 1 from J, leaving 11 bases between them. Germline V CDR1 and CDR2: MNHEY, SVGEGT. This CDR3 region has 15 residues. As DNA, the CDR3 is TGTGCCAGCAGTTACGTGACGTCGACCCAAGAGACCCAGTACTTC. Amino acids: CASSYVTSTQETQYF.

The chain links TRBV27 to TRBJ2-5; 7 bases align to TRBD1. Germline V gives CDR1 MNHEY, CDR2 SMNVEV (reference sequence). V dropped 5 bases and J dropped 11; count of bases not matched to a gene: 11. The CDR3 spans 13 residues. The CDR3: CASSTGQWDEQYF. The CDR3 DNA is TGTGCCAGCAGTACGGGACAGTGGGATGAGCAGTACTTC.

This rearrangement joins TRBV7-9 to TRBJ2-5; D is possibly TRBD1 (6 bases). Germline CDR1 reads SEHNR; CDR2 reads FQNEAQ (reference sequence). The CDR3 loop spans 14 amino acids. V lost 4 bases and J 2 bases, leaving 11 bases between the germline ends. The CDR3 nucleotides are TGTGCCAGCAGCTATACCGACAGGCAAGAGACCCAGTACTTC. As protein: CASSYTDRQETQYF.